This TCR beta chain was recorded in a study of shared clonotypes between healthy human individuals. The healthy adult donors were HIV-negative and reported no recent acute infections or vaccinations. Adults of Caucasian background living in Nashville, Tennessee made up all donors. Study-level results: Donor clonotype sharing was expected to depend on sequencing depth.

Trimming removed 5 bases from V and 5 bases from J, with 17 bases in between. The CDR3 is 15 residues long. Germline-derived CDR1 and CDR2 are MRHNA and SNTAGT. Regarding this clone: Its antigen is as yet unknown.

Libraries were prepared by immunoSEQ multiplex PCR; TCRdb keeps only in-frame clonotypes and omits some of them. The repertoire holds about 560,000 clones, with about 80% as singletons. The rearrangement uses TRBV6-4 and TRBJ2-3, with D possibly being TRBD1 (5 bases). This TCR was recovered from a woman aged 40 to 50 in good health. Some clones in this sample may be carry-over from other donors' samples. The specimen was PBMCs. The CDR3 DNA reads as TGTGCCAGCAGTTCCGGGCCCCAGGGTGGAGATACGCAGTATTTT. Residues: CASSSGPQGGDTQYF.